The clone carrying this T cell receptor beta chain occurred a few times. Its antigen is unknown. With 3 bases removed from V and 6 bases from J, the gap between germline ends came to 5 bases. Germline V gene lookup returns CDR1 MNHEY and CDR2 SVGAGI. There are 12 residues in the CDR3. The data stem from a study of beta chain features in type 1 diabetes. Study-level points and caveats: For Type 1 diabetes patients, all four CD4+ subsets carried TCRB CDR3s that were moderately but significantly shorter. Researchers reported that naive, central memory and Treg TCRB repertoires appeared more similar in patients than in healthy donors.

Investigators reverse transcribed all isolated RNA, so they sequenced expressed TCRB transcripts. The read count averaged approximately 3.5 million across naive, central memory and regulatory T cell samples. Assay used: immunoSEQ multiplex PCR; TCRdb lists only in-frame clones, some missing. Of nearly 350,000 clones in the sample, around 9% were seen once. This receptor was identified in a man younger than 40 with type 1 diabetes. The sample consisted of central memory CD4+ T cells from blood. The gene calls are TRBV6-5 and TRBJ2-2; D unresolved. CDR3 nucleotide sequence: TGTGCCAGCAGTTATTCGGCCGGGGAGCTGTTTTTT. This gives the protein CASSYSAGELFF.